This T cell receptor (beta chain) is drawn from a study of cytomegalovirus exposure and HLA in healthy donors. Study-level results: An analysis done earlier found most TCR beta V segments productive about 87% or about 30% of the time. Later analysis suggested most CMV-associated TCR beta chains were HLA-restricted.

The PCR contained 60 Vbeta and 13 Jbeta primers. Authors' processing steps: About 12 million of the about 80 million unique TCR beta chains counted in a later analysis were shared. Clones were read by immunoSEQ multiplex PCR, and TCRdb kept only the in-frame ones, dropping some. Clone size and the V and J calls come from that table; the DNA yielded D and trimming. The repertoire table contains about 160,000 clones. This CDR3 contains 13 residues. V was shortened by 1 base and J by 4 bases, with 6 bases between the two germline ends. The V gene's germline CDR1 is SGHDT and CDR2 YYEEEE. As regards this clone: Its cognate antigen is unknown.

Sequences were obtained from PBMCs. The TCR was taken from a man aged 30-40 years in good health and CMV-seronegative. The chain uses TRBV5-6 and TRBJ2-1; no clear D. CDR3 in amino acids: CASSLFSYNEQFF. In DNA form, the CDR3 reads TGTGCCAGCAGCTTGTTCAGTTACAATGAGCAGTTCTTC.